The clone carrying this T cell receptor beta chain was observed at least ten times. Its antigen is currently unknown. This entry comes from a study of T cells in Graves' hyperthyroidism and ophthalmopathy. Study-level points and caveats: From stable hyperthyroidism, ophthalmopathy was separated by a 13 V-J model.

In germline, CDR1 is SGHRS, CDR2 YFSETQ. CDR3 length: 14 residues. Losses at the gene ends were 6 bases for V and 1 base for J; bases not matched to a gene: 0. Amplification of TCR beta CDR3 regions used RNA as the template. When the TCR CDR3 underwent first-round RT-PCR, the HTBI primer set was used. TCRdb re-derived calls from the multiplex PCR reads in MiXCR, one entry per CDR3 protein. The sample records about 600,000 distinct CDR3 sequences, 12% to 15% being singletons. This receptor was taken from a woman under 30 with Graves' ophthalmopathy. The J gene is TRBJ2-2, the V gene TRBV5-1; 10 nucleotides match TRBD2. Source material: blood. CDR3: CASKREGNTGELFF. In DNA, the CDR3 is TGCGCCAGCAAGCGGGAGGGGAACACCGGGGAGCTGTTTTTT. Full variable domain (outside the CDR3, taken from reference TRBV5-1 and TRBJ2-2): KAGVTQTPRYLIKTRGQQVTLSCSPISGHRSVSWYQQTPGQGLQFLFEYFSETQRNKGNFPGRFSGRQFSNSRSEMNVSTLELGDSALYLCASKREGNTGELFFGEGSRLTVL.